Here is one T cell receptor (beta chain) with its context. Its antigen is currently not known. Base qualities are missing; no much larger clone stands one base away. Instrument used: Illumina HiSeq 1500. The raw public data were reprocessed by TCRdb itself: fastp quality trimming at Q25, MiXCR clonotype calling, in-frame beta chains only. Every entry covers one CDR3 protein and lists the most common genes and DNA from its rows. For this sample there are about 490,000 distinct CDR3 sequences; 16% appear just once. 20% to 30% of the sample is taken by the ten largest. These data originate in a study of T cell repertoires in cytomegalovirus infection (dated by TCRdb to the late 2010s). Concerning the study at large: The HLA type of each donor mattered for the analysis, because public TCR beta signatures pointed to carriage of CMV infection along with the matching HLA type.

The cysteine opens and the phenylalanine closes a CDR3 of 15 amino acids. The DNA shown is the 45-base CDR3, in frame from base 1. The germline V gene provides CDR1 ENHRY and CDR2 SYGVKD. V sheds 0 bases and J sheds 7 bases, leaving 10 bases between their ends. On the study overall, not on this receptor specifically: In both this cohort and an independent cohort of 350 or so donors, the cumulative frequency of public TCR beta family members distinguished carriers of CMV infection plus the relevant HLA type. The ex vivo response was dominated by HLA-C-restricted CMV-specific TCR beta clonotypes, and the single most frequent clonotype in two of eight donors was supplied by these HLA-C-restricted clonotypes.

Sequencing used CD8+ T cells from PBMCs. This receptor was obtained from a human donor in good health (CMV status not recorded). Some clones in this sample may be carry-over from other donors' samples. The V gene is TRBV10-3 and the J gene is TRBJ1-6; the D gene identity is not certain. The CDR3 in this case is CAISESLSGNSPLHF. The sequenced DNA: TGTGCCATCAGTGAGTCGTTGTCGGGGAATTCACCCCTCCACTTT.